The rows below give T cell receptor beta chains drawn from one sample of a study of type 1 regulatory T cells. Their recognized antigens are unknown. From the reads, TCRdb called clonotypes with MiXCR, one entry per CDR3 protein. The sample includes approximately 42,000 distinct CDR3 sequences, approximately 12% of them seen just once. Material: cultured non-Tr1 T cells, either the whole culture or a sorted T cell fraction (not recorded which). The receptors stem from a human donor in good health. The conserved cysteine and the conserved F or W are not part of the CDR3 here. Fields, in order: V gene, CDR3 protein.

TRBV6-2/TRBV6-3,ASRQTQGAYQPQH
TRBV20-1,SAPSSGEGYEQY
TRBV29-1,SVEDAGRNYGYT
TRBV12-3/TRBV12-4,ASSFAQGNTGELF
TRBV6-2/TRBV6-3,ASSTTGGGGYT
TRBV29-1,SVPRTSGAYNEQF
TRBV5-1,ASRVIRGDSPLH
TRBV5-1,ASSPGGRMNTEAF
TRBV15,ATSRQGDEQY
TRBV5-1,ASSTAGGHYEQY
TRBV15,ATSSARGNNSPLH
TRBV27,ASSLRTGSNEQF
TRBV20-1,SARDPSKRVSYNEQF
TRBV5-1,ASSSLLTGGTHEQY
TRBV5-1,ASSLGQPTSEQY
TRBV7-2,ASSPGRLNTEAF
TRBV7-2,ASSPEGWWTYNEQF
TRBV5-1,ASSNTGSGDEAF
TRBV20-1,SARDFSSYNEQF
TRBV20-1,SANLFGRNEQF
TRBV19,ASSITALDTEAF
TRBV30,AWSKGAGELF
TRBV7-2,ASSSPDRNQPQH